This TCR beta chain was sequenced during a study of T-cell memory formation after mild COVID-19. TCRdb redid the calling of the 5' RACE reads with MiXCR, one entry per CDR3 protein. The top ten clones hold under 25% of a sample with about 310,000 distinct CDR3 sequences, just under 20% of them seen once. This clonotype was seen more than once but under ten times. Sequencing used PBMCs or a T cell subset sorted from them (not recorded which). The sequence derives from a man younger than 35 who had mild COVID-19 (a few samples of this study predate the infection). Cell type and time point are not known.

CDR3 loop: CSVVRDLVDTDTQYF. CDR3 DNA sequence: TGCAGCGTTGTGCGGGACTTGGTGGACACAGATACGCAGTATTTT. The chain has TRBV29-1 and TRBJ2-3; possibly TRBD2 for D (6 bases). In germline, CDR1 is SQVTM, CDR2 ANQGSEA. Trimming removed 4 bases from V and 2 bases from J, with 16 bases in between. The CDR3 covers 15 residues.